A single sample is the source of the 23 T cell receptor beta chains below, sequenced in a study of shared clonotypes between healthy human individuals. Sequenced by immunoSEQ multiplex PCR; TCRdb stores in-frame clones only, minus some. The data contain 1.4 million or so clones, 98% of them singletons. Material: naive CD4+ T cells sorted from blood. The subset is: CD45RA+ positively selected. The receptors were sampled from a man aged 25 to 40 in good health.

The rearrangement joins TRBV27 to TRBJ1-1, with D possibly being TRBD1 (5 bases). Germline loops: CDR1 MNHEY, CDR2 SMNVEV (reference sequence). V shed 6 bases and J shed 0 bases, with 11 bases lying between them. The CDR3 runs to 14 residues. CDR3 nucleotide sequence: TGTGCCAGCAGCCGAGGGACCATGAACACTGAAGCTTTCTTT. Its translation is CASSRGTMNTEAFF.

This clone has only one observation. V usage is TRBV5-1 and J usage is TRBJ1-1; the D gene is possibly TRBD1 (6 bases). The CDR3 covers 15 residues. The germline V gene encodes CDR1 SGHRS and CDR2 YFSETQ. Trimming stripped 7 bases from V and 2 bases from J, with 18 bases between. CDR3 nucleotides: TGCGCCAGCCGACTTCGGGACACCGATAACACTGAAGCTTTCTTT. Amino acid sequence: CASRLRDTDNTEAFF.

The chain combines TRBV7-3 with TRBJ2-5, with TRBD2 matching over 13 bases. CDR3 length: 17 residues. Germline lookup yields CDR1 SGHTA and CDR2 FQGTGA. The V and J ends lost 2 bases and 5 bases, in that order; junction bases with no gene match: 8. CDR3 in amino acids: CASSLLGGTSGTETQYF. DNA for the CDR3: TGTGCCAGCAGCTTATTAGGGGGGACTAGCGGGACCGAGACCCAGTACTTC.

This clone has just a few counts. J is TRBJ1-1 and V is TRBV18; D is unresolved. Germline CDR1 and CDR2: KGHSH and LQKENI. V dropped 3 bases and J dropped 4 bases, with 12 bases sitting between them. There are 14 residues in the CDR3. The CDR3 DNA reads as TGTGCCAGCTCACCGGGGTGGGGTGGCACTGAAGCTTTCTTT. Its protein is CASSPGWGGTEAFF.

This rearrangement joins TRBV18 to TRBJ2-7; possible D gene TRBD2, 5 bases. Trimming cost V 3 bases and J 5 bases, with 20 bases left between them. This CDR3 has 16 residues. Looked up from germline, CDR1 is KGHSH and CDR2 is LQKENI. This CDR3 reads CASSPRTGILSDEQYF. The CDR3 region has the DNA TGTGCCAGCTCACCCAGGACTGGAATTCTTTCTGACGAGCAGTACTTC. Looking up the rest from reference TRBV18 and TRBJ2-7 gives the full variable domain: NAGVMQNPRHLVRRRGQEARLRCSPMKGHSHVYWYRQLPEEGLKFMVYLQKENIIDESGMPKERFSAEFPKEGPSILRIQQVVRGDSAAYFCASSPRTGILSDEQYFGPGTRLTVT.

The CDR3 DNA follows: TGCAGTGCTAGGTACAGCACTGAAGCTTTCTTT. Its translation is CSARYSTEAFF. V is TRBV20-1 and J is TRBJ1-1, with unresolved D. The CDR3 totals 11 residues. Trimming stripped 3 bases from V and 4 bases from J, with 6 bases between. The V gene's germline CDR1 is DFQATT and CDR2 SNEGSKA (reference sequence).

Concerning this clone: This sample includes further DNA sequences coding for the same CDR3. This chain links TRBV19 with TRBJ2-3; D uncertain. This CDR3 region has 11 residues. V lost 4 bases and J lost 4, with 3 bases in between. The V gene's germline CDR1 is LNHDA and CDR2 SQIVND (reference sequence). CDR3 DNA: TGTGCCAGTAGTAGCGCAGATACGCAGTATTTT. Translating it yields CASSSADTQYF. Variable domain in full (rest from reference TRBV19 and TRBJ2-3): DGGITQSPKYLFRKEGQNVTLSCEQNLNHDAMYWYRQDPGQGLRLIYYSQIVNDFQKGDIAEGYSVSREKKESFPLTVTSAQKNPTAFYLCASSSADTQYFGPGTRLTVL.

The chain employs TRBV27 and TRBJ2-5; 8 nucleotides match TRBD2. Looked up from germline, CDR1 is MNHEY and CDR2 is SMNVEV (reference sequence). CDR3 length equals 12 residues. The V gene end was trimmed by 6 bases and the J gene end by 5 bases; junction bases not matched to a gene: 2. CDR3: CASRASGETQYF. CDR3 coding DNA: TGTGCCAGCAGGGCTAGCGGGGAGACCCAGTACTTC.

The V and J genes are TRBV23-1 and TRBJ2-7, with D possibly matching TRBD1 (5 bases). TRBV23-1 is sorted into the ORF group, with uncertain function. The V and J ends lost 8 bases and 5 bases respectively, with 19 bases between them. The CDR3 contains 14 residues. CDR3 DNA: TGCGCCAGCGTAAAAACGGCAGGGCAGGACGAGCAGTACTTC. This translates into CASVKTAGQDEQYF.

The chain joins TRBV21-1 to TRBJ1-1; the table assigns TRBD1, which was not confirmed against the DNA. TRBV21-1 represents a pseudogene. This CDR3 is 14 amino acids long. DNA for the CDR3: TGTGCCAGCAGCGAAACAGGGGAAAACACTGAAGCTTTCTTT. It specifies CASSETGENTEAFF.

This chain connects TRBV5-8 to TRBJ1-2, with TRBD1 matching 9 bases. Germline lookup yields CDR1 SGHTS and CDR2 YDEGEE. The CDR3 has 15 amino acids. V dropped 2 bases and J dropped 4; count of bases not matched to a gene: 6. The CDR3 nucleotides are TGTGCCAGCAGCTTCTACAGGGGGCGCGGCTATGGCTACACCTTC. Translated, it gives CASSFYRGRGYGYTF.

This clone occurred once. The V call is TRBV29-1, the J call TRBJ2-3; D is possibly TRBD1 (6 bases). This CDR3 contains 13 residues. The germline V gene has CDR1 SQVTM and CDR2 ANQGSEA. V lost 1 base and J lost 5, with 10 bases in between. CDR3: CSVEVGQQDTQYF. The CDR3 coding sequence is TGCAGCGTTGAAGTCGGACAGCAAGATACGCAGTATTTT.

This clone was found once. The chain employs TRBV9 and TRBJ2-5; 11 bases fit TRBD2. The CDR3 totals 17 residues. Trimming removed 3 bases from V and 5 bases from J; junction bases left unmatched: 12. Looked up from germline, CDR1 is SGDLS and CDR2 is YYNGEE. This CDR3 is CASSALLLAGDAETQYF. CDR3 bases: TGTGCCAGCAGCGCCCTCTTACTAGCGGGAGATGCGGAGACCCAGTACTTC.

This clone has a single count. V is TRBV28 and J is TRBJ1-5; 7 bases are shared with TRBD1. The CDR3 sequence is 14 residues long. The germline V gene has CDR1 MDHEN and CDR2 SYDVKM. Trimming cost V 6 bases and J 5 bases; bases outside gene matches: 7. CDR3 sequence reads: CASRPGTDYQPQHF. As DNA, the CDR3 is TGTGCCAGCAGGCCCGGGACAGACTATCAGCCCCAGCATTTT. Supplemented by reference TRBV28 and TRBJ1-5, the full variable domain reads DVKVTQSSRYLVKRTGEKVFLECVQDMDHENMFWYRQDPGLGLRLIYFSYDVKMKEKGDIPEGYSVSREKKERFSLILESASTNQTSMYLCASRPGTDYQPQHFGDGTRLSIL.

CDR3 sequence (DNA): TGCGCCAGCAGCGGGGGACTGGGGGCTAACGGCTACACCTTC. Its translation is CASSGGLGANGYTF. The V call is TRBV5-1, the J call TRBJ1-2; D perhaps matches TRBD1 (6 bases). The germline V and J ends were trimmed by 4 bases and 8 bases, with 18 bases remaining between them. The CDR3 spans 14 residues. CDR1 is SGHRS, CDR2 YFSETQ, per germline. The full variable domain, with the rest looked up from reference TRBV5-1 and TRBJ1-2, is KAGVTQTPRYLIKTRGQQVTLSCSPISGHRSVSWYQQTPGQGLQFLFEYFSETQRNKGNFPGRFSGRQFSNSRSEMNVSTLELGDSALYLCASSGGLGANGYTFGSGTRLTVV.

The chain has TRBV27 and TRBJ2-7, with D hard to call. The CDR3 runs to 13 residues. Between the trimmed V and J ends, which lost 8 bases and 0 bases, there was a span of 11 bases. Germline V CDR1 and CDR2: MNHEY, SMNVEV (reference sequence). CDR3 protein: CASGSGYSYEQYF. As DNA, the CDR3 is TGTGCCAGCGGGTCAGGTTACTCCTACGAGCAGTACTTC.

The V gene is TRBV28, the J gene TRBJ2-2; 8 nucleotides align to TRBD2. Germline values: CDR1 MDHEN, CDR2 SYDVKM. This CDR3 region has 15 residues. Trimming at V came to 3 bases and at J to 4 bases, leaving 4 bases not matched to a gene. CDR3 residues: CASSFAGGVTGELFF. CDR3 nucleotides: TGTGCCAGCAGTTTCGCGGGAGGAGTCACCGGGGAGCTGTTTTTT.

The gene calls are TRBV28 and TRBJ1-5, with D unresolved. The CDR3 length is 12 residues. V dropped 6 bases and J dropped 12 bases, with 15 bases sitting between them. Germline V gives CDR1 MDHEN, CDR2 SYDVKM. DNA of the CDR3: TGTGCCAGCAGCCCCGGGGTCCGGGGCCAGCATTTT. This encodes CASSPGVRGQHF.

The chain has TRBV14 and TRBJ2-7, with 9 bases matching TRBD1. Trimming at V came to 1 base and at J to 0 bases, leaving 13 bases not matched to a gene. The CDR3 extends over 19 amino acids. Germline V lookup: CDR1 SGHDN, CDR2 FVKESK. CDR3 loop: CASSQGGGQGRPLSYEQYF. For the CDR3, the DNA is TGTGCCAGCAGCCAAGGCGGGGGACAGGGCCGCCCTCTCTCCTACGAGCAGTACTTC.

In its sample, this clone was seen once. This chain uses TRBV5-1 with TRBJ2-3; 7 bases are a match to TRBD2. The V and J ends lost 6 bases and 2 bases, in that order; junction bases with no gene match: 3. Germline values: CDR1 SGHRS, CDR2 YFSETQ. This CDR3 is 13 amino acids long. CDR3 sequence reads: CASKRDLTDTQYF. The CDR3 DNA is TGCGCCAGCAAGCGGGATCTCACAGATACGCAGTATTTT.

The gene calls are TRBV18 and TRBJ2-2; 7 bases are shared with TRBD1. V dropped 3 bases and J dropped 6; count of bases not matched to a gene: 7. Germline V gene lookup returns CDR1 KGHSH and CDR2 LQKENI. This CDR3 is 15 amino acids long. As DNA, the CDR3 is TGTGCCAGCTCACCCGAACTACAGGGGCCCGGGGAGCTGTTTTTT. Amino acid sequence: CASSPELQGPGELFF.

The rearrangement joins TRBV6-5 to TRBJ2-1, with 9 bases lining up with TRBD2. CDR1 and CDR2 (germline): MNHEY, SVGAGI. The J segment lost 9 bases and the V segment lost 0 bases, leaving 6 bases of the junction unmatched. This CDR3 contains 15 residues. CDR3 region: CASSYSPSGIGEQFF. CDR3 in DNA: TGTGCCAGCAGTTACTCGCCTAGCGGGATAGGTGAGCAGTTCTTC.

This chain joins TRBV18 and TRBJ1-5, with TRBD1 matching 10 bases. V was clipped by 3 bases and J by 7 bases; unmatched bases: 6. The germline CDR1 and CDR2 sequences are KGHSH and LQKENI. The CDR3 consists of 15 residues. The CDR3 DNA sequence: TGTGCCAGCTCACCCTTCGGGACAGGGGTACAGCCCCAGCATTTT. This sequence encodes CASSPFGTGVQPQHF.